Presented here are 30 T cell receptor beta chains from one specimen sequenced in a study of patients and donors after allogeneic stem cell transplantation. Each CDR3 protein is one row after TCRdb ran MiXCR on the RT-PCR reads. The repertoire holds about 960,000 distinct CDR3 sequences, with more than 15% as singletons. The sample was blood, either unsorted or a sorted T cell fraction (not recorded which). These receptors came from a human donor who was either an allogeneic HSCT recipient or a stem cell or donor lymphocyte infusion donor (not recorded which). It is not recorded whose cells these are; they may come from a transplant donor.

This chain links TRBV2 with TRBJ2-7; no firm D call. Germline V gene lookup returns CDR1 SNHLY and CDR2 FYNNEI. Trimming took 3 bases from V and 10 from J, leaving 13 bases between them. The CDR3 sequence is 12 residues long. The CDR3 DNA reads as TGTGCCAGCAGTGATGACACCCGCCTCCAGTACTTC. It codes for CASSDDTRLQYF.

V and J are TRBV12-3 or TRBV12-4 and TRBJ1-1; 7 bases are shared with TRBD1. J gave up 2 bases and V 8 bases, and 8 bases lay outside the gene matches. This CDR3 contains 14 residues. The CDR3 DNA reads as TGTGCCAGCGGCCAGGGGGGACTCAACACTGAAGCTTTCTTT. This codes for CASGQGGLNTEAFF.

V gene TRBV29-1 combines with J gene TRBJ2-3; 9 bases match TRBD1. The CDR3 contains 15 residues. Trimming cost V 1 base and J 6 bases; bases outside gene matches: 8. CDR1 and CDR2 from the germline V gene are SQVTM and ANQGSEA. The CDR3 region is CSVEVSGTGHDTQYF. For the CDR3, the DNA is TGCAGCGTTGAAGTATCCGGGACAGGGCACGATACGCAGTATTTT.

This clonotype was counted a few times. V usage is TRBV7-8 and J usage is TRBJ1-2, with D uncertain. Germline CDR1 reads SGHVS; CDR2 reads FQNEAQ. The CDR3 has 15 residues. V was trimmed by 2 bases and J by 4 bases, leaving 14 bases between them. This chain's CDR3 is CASSLSGLSSYGYTF. The CDR3 nucleotides are TGTGCCAGCAGCTTATCCGGGTTATCCTCCTATGGCTACACCTTC. The full variable domain, rest sourced from reference TRBV7-8 and TRBJ1-2, is GAGVSQSPRYKVAKRGQDVALRCDPISGHVSLFWYQQALGQGPEFLTYFQNEAQLDKSGLPSDRFFAERPEGSVSTLKIQRTQQEDSAVYLCASSLSGLSSYGYTFGSGTRLTVV.

This chain links TRBV6-1 with TRBJ2-5; 7 positions match TRBD1. The trim removed 3 bases at V and 5 bases at J, leaving 9 bases unmatched. CDR1 is MNHNS, CDR2 SASEGT, per germline. This CDR3 is built from 15 residues. The CDR3 nucleotides are TGTGCCAGCAGTGACGACAGGGAAGTGTATGAGACCCAGTACTTC. Its protein is CASSDDREVYETQYF.

This clonotype has more than one count but fewer than ten. V and J are TRBV12-5 and TRBJ1-5, with D uncertain. CDR3 length equals 15 residues. CDR1 is LGHNT, CDR2 FRNRAP, per germline. Trimming pared 0 bases from V and 4 bases from J, leaving 10 bases between. This CDR3 reads CASGLVSGDNQPQHF. For the CDR3, the DNA is TGTGCTAGTGGTTTGGTAAGTGGGGATAATCAGCCCCAGCATTTT.

V gene TRBV12-5 combines with J gene TRBJ1-5, with 9 bases fitting TRBD1. Germline values: CDR1 LGHNT, CDR2 FRNRAP. The CDR3 has 18 residues. V lost 7 bases to trimming and J lost 3 bases; unmatched junction nucleotides: 16. DNA for the CDR3: TGTGCTAGTGCCCGGGGGGTAACAGGGGGCATTAACAATCAGCCCCAGCATTTT. It encodes CASARGVTGGINNQPQHF.

This clonotype has only a few counts. V and J are TRBV7-3 and TRBJ2-1; possibly TRBD1 for D (5 bases). This CDR3 spans 16 amino acids. Germline CDR1 is SGHTA and CDR2 is FQGTGA. V lost 1 base and J lost 5, with 15 bases in between. The CDR3 loop reads CASSLKPGRSNNEQFF. The CDR3, as DNA: TGTGCCAGCAGCTTAAAGCCAGGGCGGTCCAACAATGAGCAGTTCTTC. Combining the CDR3 with reference TRBV7-3 and TRBJ2-1 gives the whole variable domain GAGVSQTPSNKVTEKGKYVELRCDPISGHTALYWYRQSLGQGPEFLIYFQGTGAADDSGLPNDRFFAVRPEGSVSTLKIQRTERGDSAVYLCASSLKPGRSNNEQFFGPGTRLTVL.

This chain links TRBV2 with TRBJ2-1, with D unclear. This CDR3 is built from 12 residues. CDR1 and CDR2 from the germline V gene are SNHLY and FYNNEI. With 7 bases removed from V and 3 bases from J, the gap between germline ends came to 7 bases. The CDR3 loop is CASNSFYNEQFF. CDR3 in DNA: TGTGCCAGCAATTCATTCTACAATGAGCAGTTCTTC.

V and J are TRBV3-1 and TRBJ2-2; D is possibly TRBD2 (6 bases). From germline, CDR1 is LGHDT and CDR2 YNNKEL (reference sequence). V was clipped by 5 bases and J by 4 bases, with 17 bases between them. The CDR3 consists of 16 residues. The CDR3, as DNA: TGTGCCAGCAGCACGCGGATAGCGGAGGCCACCGGGGAGCTGTTTTTT. It codes for CASSTRIAEATGELFF.

The CDR3 region is CASKGLAGNTGELFF. Here the CDR3 DNA reads TGCGCCAGCAAAGGACTAGCGGGAAACACCGGGGAGCTGTTTTTT. The chain carries TRBV5-1 and TRBJ2-2, with 12 bases identical to TRBD2. Losses at the gene ends were 6 bases for V and 2 bases for J; bases not matched to a gene: 2. The CDR3 extends over 15 amino acids. Per the germline V gene, CDR1 is SGHRS and CDR2 is YFSETQ.

The genes are TRBV27 and TRBJ2-5; D possibly matches TRBD1 or TRBD2 (5 bases each). The ends were cut back, 5 bases at V and 5 bases at J, with 12 bases in the middle. Germline V lookup: CDR1 MNHEY, CDR2 SMNVEV (reference sequence). This CDR3 has 13 amino acids. The CDR3 is CASSAIGEETQYF. The CDR3 DNA reads as TGTGCCAGCAGTGCGATAGGGGAGGAGACCCAGTACTTC.

This clonotype was recorded a few times. The genes are TRBV29-1 and TRBJ2-7, with 10 bases fitting TRBD1. V was clipped by 1 base and J by 3 bases; unmatched bases: 6. The CDR3 length is 15 residues. Germline V gene sequence: CDR1 SQVTM, CDR2 ANQGSEA. CDR3 residues: CSVEVEGQGLYEQYF. The CDR3 DNA reads as TGCAGCGTTGAAGTCGAGGGACAGGGGCTCTACGAGCAGTACTTC.

This clonotype was detected ten times or more. One junction end disagrees with the germline gene, perhaps due to a read error. V and J are TRBV5-1 and TRBJ2-2; D gene uncertain. Germline values: CDR1 SGHRS, CDR2 YFSETQ. The CDR3 loop spans 14 amino acids. This CDR3 reads CASSLVGNTGELFF. The CDR3, as DNA: TGTGCCAGCAGCTTAGTAGGGAACACCGGGGAGCTGTTTTTT.

This chain uses TRBV5-1 with TRBJ2-5, with no clear D. This CDR3 is built from 13 residues. Between the trimmed V and J ends, which lost 0 bases and 6 bases, there was a span of 9 bases. Germline V gene sequence: CDR1 SGHRS, CDR2 YFSETQ. The CDR3, as DNA: TGCGCCAGCAGCTTGGTCTTTGGGCAGACCCAGTACTTC. Amino acid sequence: CASSLVFGQTQYF.

This clonotype was counted ten times or more. The chain's CDR3 is CASSQDLSSYEQYF. The CDR3 region has the DNA TGCGCCAGCAGCCAAGATTTGAGTTCCTACGAGCAGTACTTC. The chain employs TRBV4-3 and TRBJ2-7; no clear D. The CDR3 extends over 14 amino acids. Germline assignment: CDR1 LGHNA and CDR2 YSLEER. Trimming left V 0 bases short and J 1 base short, with 7 bases between.

This clonotype was detected a few times. The rearrangement uses TRBV28 and TRBJ2-1; TRBD1 aligns across 7 bases. The CDR3 runs 13 residues. The germline CDR1 and CDR2 sequences are MDHEN and SYDVKM. The V gene end was trimmed by 6 bases and the J gene end by 5 bases; junction bases not matched to a gene: 4. The chain's CDR3 is CASSITGDNEQFF. The CDR3 bases are TGTGCCAGCAGCATAACAGGGGACAATGAGCAGTTCTTC.

This clonotype was counted at least ten times. The gene calls are TRBV6-2 or TRBV6-3 and TRBJ2-7, with 10 nucleotides matching TRBD1. Germline loops: CDR1 MNHEY, CDR2 SVGEGT. With V trimmed by 6 bases and J by 2 bases, 7 bases remained unmatched. The CDR3 has 15 amino acids. CDR3 amino acids: CASSRPGQGTYEQYF. CDR3 in DNA: TGTGCCAGCAGCCGTCCGGGACAGGGGACCTACGAGCAGTACTTC.

The chain combines TRBV20-1 with TRBJ1-1; D is undetermined. Germline values: CDR1 DFQATT, CDR2 SNEGSKA (reference sequence). With 5 bases removed from V and 1 base from J, the gap between germline ends came to 14 bases. This CDR3 is built from 14 residues. The CDR3 protein is CSAPREKGNTEAFF. CDR3 nucleotides: TGCAGTGCTCCCCGGGAGAAAGGGAACACTGAAGCTTTCTTT.

The V gene is TRBV7-9, the J gene TRBJ2-3; 9 positions match TRBD1. The CDR3 is 16 amino acids. Germline values: CDR1 SEHNR, CDR2 FQNEAQ (reference sequence). J gave up 5 bases and V 5 bases, and 11 bases lay outside the gene matches. For the CDR3, the DNA is TGTGCCAGCAGCAGACCTCGGGACAGGGTTGAAGATACGCAGTATTTT. Translating gives CASSRPRDRVEDTQYF.

The genes are TRBV18 and TRBJ1-3; 11 bases are a match to TRBD1. Germline-derived CDR1 and CDR2 are KGHSH and LQKENI. The CDR3 is made up of 17 amino acids. Trimming at V came to 4 bases and at J to 1 base, leaving 6 bases not matched to a gene. The CDR3 DNA sequence: TGTGCCAGCTCACAACCCGGGACAGGGGGGTCTGGAAACACCATATATTTT. Translation gives CASSQPGTGGSGNTIYF.

This clonotype was seen only a few times. This rearrangement joins TRBV20-1 to TRBJ2-7; 12 bases fit TRBD1. CDR3 length equals 15 residues. Germline V gives CDR1 DFQATT, CDR2 SNEGSKA (reference sequence). Trimming at V came to 5 bases and at J to 3 bases, leaving 8 bases not matched to a gene. CDR3 sequence (DNA): TGCAGTGCTTCCCGGGACAGGGGGCCCAGCTACGAGCAGTACTTC. Translation: CSASRDRGPSYEQYF.

In DNA form, the CDR3 reads TGTGCCAGCAGTGGGCCCTGGGGGGCTAGCGATCACTCCTACAATGAGCAGTTCTTC. Protein: CASSGPWGASDHSYNEQFF. V and J are TRBV12-3 or TRBV12-4 and TRBJ2-1; D possibly matches TRBD1 or TRBD2 (6 bases each). V lost 5 bases and J lost 0, with 23 bases in between. The CDR3 has 19 residues.

This clonotype has just a few counts. This rearrangement joins TRBV9 to TRBJ2-5; no clear D. The CDR3 has 15 amino acids. Germline CDR1 and CDR2: SGDLS and YYNGEE. V gave up 0 bases and J gave up 5 bases, with 14 bases separating them. This CDR3 is CASSVEDRSRETQYF. The CDR3 nucleotides are TGTGCCAGCAGCGTAGAGGACCGGTCTCGGGAGACCCAGTACTTC.

This clonotype has just a few counts. V is TRBV12-3 or TRBV12-4 and J is TRBJ1-5, with 9 positions matching TRBD1. Trimming cost V 6 bases and J 3 bases; bases outside gene matches: 9. The length of the CDR3 is 16 residues. CDR3 nucleotides: TGTGCCAGCAGCCCCATAGGGACAGGGTTCAATCAGCCCCAGCATTTT. This sequence encodes CASSPIGTGFNQPQHF.

This clonotype has more than one count but fewer than ten. This sequence joins TRBV12-3 or TRBV12-4 and TRBJ2-5; 9 nucleotides line up with TRBD1. Trimming removed 11 bases from V and 4 bases from J; junction bases left unmatched: 8. This CDR3 spans 13 amino acids. CDR3 sequence: CASRQGEGETQYF. The CDR3 coding sequence is TGTGCCTCACGACAGGGGGAAGGAGAGACCCAGTACTTC.

The chain joins TRBV27 to TRBJ2-7; no firm D call. Trimming removed 1 base at V and 5 bases at J, with 9 bases between. Germline V gives CDR1 MNHEY, CDR2 SMNVEV (reference sequence). CDR3 size: 13 residues. The CDR3 here is CASSLLGYHEQYF. The DNA for the CDR3 is TGTGCCAGCAGTTTATTAGGGTACCACGAGCAGTACTTC.

This clonotype occurred a few times. The V call is TRBV20-1, the J call TRBJ2-7; unclear D gene. Germline-derived CDR1 and CDR2 are DFQATT and SNEGSKA (reference sequence). The CDR3 loop spans 13 amino acids. V lost 3 bases to trimming and J lost 0 bases, with 9 bases between them. The CDR3 DNA sequence: TGCAGTGCTAGCGCGGAAGACTCCTACGAGCAGTACTTC. Its protein is CSASAEDSYEQYF.

This clonotype has more than one count but fewer than ten. This chain joins TRBV18 and TRBJ2-5, with TRBD1 as a possible D gene (6 bases). V gave up 6 bases and J gave up 1 base, with 12 bases separating them. Germline CDR1 and CDR2: KGHSH and LQKENI. The CDR3 sequence is 14 residues long. DNA of the CDR3: TGTGCCAGCTCCCCGGGACATATCCAAGAGACCCAGTACTTC. Amino acids: CASSPGHIQETQYF.

The table lists this clonotype with many counts. The rearrangement joins TRBV12-3 or TRBV12-4 to TRBJ2-5; D is undetermined. With 5 bases removed from V and 9 bases from J, the gap between germline ends came to 13 bases. The CDR3 extends over 12 amino acids. Written as DNA, the CDR3 is TGTGCCAGCAGTCCGGCCCCCTGGGCCCAGTACTTC. Residues: CASSPAPWAQYF.